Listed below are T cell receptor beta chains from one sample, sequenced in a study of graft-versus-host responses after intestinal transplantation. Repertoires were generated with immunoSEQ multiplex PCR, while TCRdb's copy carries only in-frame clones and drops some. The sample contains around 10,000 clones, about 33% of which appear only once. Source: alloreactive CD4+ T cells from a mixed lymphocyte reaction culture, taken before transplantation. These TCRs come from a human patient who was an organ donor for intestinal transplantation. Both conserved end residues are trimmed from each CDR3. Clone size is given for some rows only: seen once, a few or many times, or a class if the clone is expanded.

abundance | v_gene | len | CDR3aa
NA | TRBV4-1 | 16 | ASSQRGDGSGGHYEQY
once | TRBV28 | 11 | ASGPYGDQPQH
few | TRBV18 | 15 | ASSPQGSSSGANVLT
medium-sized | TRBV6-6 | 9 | ASSRVEEAF
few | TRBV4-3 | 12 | ASSHEDRRETQY
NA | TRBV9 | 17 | ASSPSTSGWVRRTDTQY
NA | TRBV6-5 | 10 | ASSYRGYGYT
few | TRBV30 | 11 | AWSEAVPYEQY
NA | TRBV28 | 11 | ASTRTGGFEQY
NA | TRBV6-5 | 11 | ASSRGTLSPLH
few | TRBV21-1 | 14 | ASSKKVGGGTGELF
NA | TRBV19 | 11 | AGHRTGSEKLF
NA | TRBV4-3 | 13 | ASSQVGGRHSPLH